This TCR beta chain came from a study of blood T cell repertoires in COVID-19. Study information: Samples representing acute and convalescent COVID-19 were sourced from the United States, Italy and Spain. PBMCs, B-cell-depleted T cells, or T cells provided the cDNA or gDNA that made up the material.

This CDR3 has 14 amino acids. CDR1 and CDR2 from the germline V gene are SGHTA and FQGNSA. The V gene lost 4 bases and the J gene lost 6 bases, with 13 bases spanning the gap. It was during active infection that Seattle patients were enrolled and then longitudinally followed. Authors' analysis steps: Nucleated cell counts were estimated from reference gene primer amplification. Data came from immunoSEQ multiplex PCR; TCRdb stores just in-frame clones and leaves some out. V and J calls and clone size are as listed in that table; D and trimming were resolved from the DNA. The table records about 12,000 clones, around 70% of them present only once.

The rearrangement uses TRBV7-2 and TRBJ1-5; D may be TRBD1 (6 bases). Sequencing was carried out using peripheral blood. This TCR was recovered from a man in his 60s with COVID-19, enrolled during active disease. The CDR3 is CASSSTGPGQPQHF. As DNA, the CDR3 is TGTGCCAGCAGCTCAACAGGGCCCGGTCAGCCCCAGCATTTT.